This T cell receptor beta chain appears in the sequencing data of a study of post-analysis software for immune sequencing data. CDR3 size: 15 residues. Per the germline V gene, CDR1 is LGHNA and CDR2 is YNFKEQ. TCR beta libraries were prepared from cDNA with unique molecular identifiers. TCRdb re-derived calls from the PCR reads in MiXCR, one entry per CDR3 protein. This table has under 200,000 distinct CDR3 sequences, about 34% appearing once. On this clonotype: What it binds is not known.

Study-level findings and limits: TRBV segments more frequent in patients than in controls numbered roughly 5 and included TRBV5-6, TRBV5-1 and TRBV20-1.

The chain has TRBV4-2 and TRBJ2-7, with TRBD2 matching over 15 bases. The J call may be mistaken, given a closer DNA end match to TRBJ2-5. This sequence was found in a girl aged 5-17 years with multiple sclerosis. The material was blood, obtained after autologous hematopoietic stem cell transplantation. CDR3 sequence reads: CASSRTSGGAETQYF. Here the CDR3 DNA reads TGTGCCAGCAGCCGGACTAGCGGGGGGGCGGAGACCCAGTACTTC.